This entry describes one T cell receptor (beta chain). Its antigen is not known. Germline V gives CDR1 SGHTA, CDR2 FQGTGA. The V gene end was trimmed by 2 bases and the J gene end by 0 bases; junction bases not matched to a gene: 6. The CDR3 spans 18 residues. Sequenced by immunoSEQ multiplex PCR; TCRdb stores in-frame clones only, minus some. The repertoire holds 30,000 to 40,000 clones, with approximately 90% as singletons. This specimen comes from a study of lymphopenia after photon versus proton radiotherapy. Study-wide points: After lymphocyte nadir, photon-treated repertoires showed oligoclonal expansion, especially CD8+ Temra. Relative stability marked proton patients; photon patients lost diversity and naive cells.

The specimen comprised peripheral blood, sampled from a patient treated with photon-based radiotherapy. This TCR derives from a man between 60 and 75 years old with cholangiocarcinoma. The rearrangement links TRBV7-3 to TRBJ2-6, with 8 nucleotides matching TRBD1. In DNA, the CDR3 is TGTGCCAGCAGCTTAGGGGGACAGGTGGGCTCTGGGGCCAACGTCCTGACTTTC. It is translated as CASSLGGQVGSGANVLTF.